This TCR beta chain came from a study of blood T cell repertoires in COVID-19. Study details: The study drew acute and convalescent COVID-19 samples from the United States, Italy and Spain.

Living in 20 to 30 US areas, the participants were between 18 and 89 years of age. Cohorts were assigned according to the clinical history that participants reported. V lost 8 bases and J lost 3; bases outside the gene matches: 6. This CDR3 is 14 amino acids long. The germline V gene encodes CDR1 SNHLY and CDR2 FYNNEI. Original processing methods: Reference gene primer amplification in the assay estimated nucleated cell counts. This table comes from immunoSEQ multiplex PCR, and its TCRdb copy is limited to in-frame clones, with some not included. V and J calls and clone size come straight from that table; D and trimming were deduced from the DNA. The table has 200,000 to 250,000 clones, more than 80% seen once.

Sequencing used PBMCs or T cells enriched from blood (not recorded which). The source is a man aged 45 to 65 who had been exposed to COVID-19. V and J are TRBV2 and TRBJ1-3; 8 positions match TRBD1. The CDR3 region has the DNA TGTGCCAGCTGGACAGGGATAAGTGGAAACACCATATATTTT. Translation gives CASWTGISGNTIYF.